The present entry profiles one TCR beta chain with its context. What it binds is not known. Other DNA sequences in this specimen translate into the identical CDR3. The data are from a study of shared clonotypes between healthy human individuals. Study information: CD4 naive cells filled three plates per donor, CD4 memory three, CD8 naive two and CD8 memory one. Whole-study findings and limits: Sharing across four donors was highest in naive CD4 (around 5%) and lowest in memory CD8 (around 0.4%). Generally, naive subsets (rather than memory subsets) showed larger estimated richness.

Every immunoSEQ plate was one replicate of a subset's evenly spread DNA. TCRdb's table, derived via immunoSEQ multiplex PCR, lists solely in-frame clones and lacks some. The table has roughly 2 million clones, over 85% seen once; the top ten hold approximately 1.2%. The naive CD8 fraction comprised CD45RO-negative cells positively selected for CCR7 and excluded terminally differentiated effector memory CD45RA+ cells. In germline, CDR1 is MDHEN, CDR2 SYDVKM. Trimming took 3 bases from V and 4 from J, leaving 9 bases between them. This CDR3 is built from 13 residues. This receptor was identified in a man between 18 and 29 years old in good health. The V and J genes are TRBV28 and TRBJ1-2; no firm D call. The sequencing input was naive CD8+ T cells sorted from blood. The CDR3 DNA sequence: TGTGCCAGCAGTTTTGGTCAGATCTATGGCTACACCTTC. Amino acid sequence: CASSFGQIYGYTF.